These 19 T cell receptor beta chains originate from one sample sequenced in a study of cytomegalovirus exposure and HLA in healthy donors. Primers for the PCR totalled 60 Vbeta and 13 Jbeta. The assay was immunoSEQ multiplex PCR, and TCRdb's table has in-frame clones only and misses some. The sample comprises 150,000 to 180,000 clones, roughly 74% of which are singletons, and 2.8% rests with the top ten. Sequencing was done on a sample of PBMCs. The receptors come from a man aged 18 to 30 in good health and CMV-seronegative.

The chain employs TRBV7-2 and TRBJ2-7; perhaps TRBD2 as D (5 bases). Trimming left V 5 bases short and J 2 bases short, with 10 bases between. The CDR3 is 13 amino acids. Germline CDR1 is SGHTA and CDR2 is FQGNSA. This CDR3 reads CASSRGPTYEQYF. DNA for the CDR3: TGTGCCAGCAGCCGGGGTCCTACCTACGAGCAGTACTTC.

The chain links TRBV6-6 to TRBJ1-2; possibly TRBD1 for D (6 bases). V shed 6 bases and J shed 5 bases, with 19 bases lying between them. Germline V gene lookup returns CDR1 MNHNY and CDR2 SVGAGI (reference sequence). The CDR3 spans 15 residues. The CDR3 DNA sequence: TGTGCCAGCAGCCCAGCCACGGGACAATTTTATGGCTACACCTTC. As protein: CASSPATGQFYGYTF.

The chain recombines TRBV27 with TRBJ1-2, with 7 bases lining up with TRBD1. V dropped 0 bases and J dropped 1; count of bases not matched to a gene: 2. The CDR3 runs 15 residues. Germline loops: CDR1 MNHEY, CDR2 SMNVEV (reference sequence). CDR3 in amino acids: CASSLSGQLNYGYTF. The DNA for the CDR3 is TGTGCCAGCAGTTTATCGGGACAGCTTAACTATGGCTACACCTTC.

The CDR3 is CASSPRQGLSYGYTF. The CDR3 DNA reads as TGTGCCAGCAGCCCCCGACAGGGTCTCTCCTATGGCTACACCTTC. This sequence joins TRBV14 and TRBJ1-2, with TRBD1 matching over 7 bases. V was pared by 4 bases and J by 4 bases, with 9 bases of the junction left unmatched. Germline V gives CDR1 SGHDN, CDR2 FVKESK. The CDR3 has 15 residues.

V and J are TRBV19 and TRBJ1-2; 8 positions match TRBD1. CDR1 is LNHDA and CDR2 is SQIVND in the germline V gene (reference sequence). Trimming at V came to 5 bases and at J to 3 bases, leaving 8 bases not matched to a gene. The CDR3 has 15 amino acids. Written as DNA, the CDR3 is TGTGCCAGTAGTCTTGGACAGGGCGGGCACTATGGCTACACCTTC. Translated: CASSLGQGGHYGYTF. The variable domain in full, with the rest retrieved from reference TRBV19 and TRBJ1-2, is DGGITQSPKYLFRKEGQNVTLSCEQNLNHDAMYWYRQDPGQGLRLIYYSQIVNDFQKGDIAEGYSVSREKKESFPLTVTSAQKNPTAFYLCASSLGQGGHYGYTFGSGTRLTVV.

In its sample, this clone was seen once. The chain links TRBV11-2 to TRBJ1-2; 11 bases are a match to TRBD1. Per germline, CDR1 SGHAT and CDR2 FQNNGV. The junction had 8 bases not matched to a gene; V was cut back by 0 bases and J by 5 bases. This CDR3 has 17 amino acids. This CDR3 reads CASSLDDGQGALYGYTF. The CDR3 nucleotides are TGTGCCAGCAGCTTAGATGACGGACAGGGGGCATTATATGGCTACACCTTC.

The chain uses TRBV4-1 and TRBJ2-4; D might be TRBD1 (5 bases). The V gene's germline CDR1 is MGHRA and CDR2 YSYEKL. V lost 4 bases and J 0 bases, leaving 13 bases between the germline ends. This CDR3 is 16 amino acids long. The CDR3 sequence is CASSPPLGEAKNIQYF. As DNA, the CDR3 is TGCGCCAGCAGCCCCCCCCTAGGGGAAGCCAAAAACATTCAGTACTTC.

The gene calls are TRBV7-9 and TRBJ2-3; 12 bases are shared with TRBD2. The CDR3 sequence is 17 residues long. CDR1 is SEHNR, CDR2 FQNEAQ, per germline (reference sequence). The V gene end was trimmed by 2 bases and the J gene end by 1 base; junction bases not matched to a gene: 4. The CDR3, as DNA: TGTGCCAGCAGCTTATGGACTAGCGGGGATGGCACAGATACGCAGTATTTT. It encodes CASSLWTSGDGTDTQYF.

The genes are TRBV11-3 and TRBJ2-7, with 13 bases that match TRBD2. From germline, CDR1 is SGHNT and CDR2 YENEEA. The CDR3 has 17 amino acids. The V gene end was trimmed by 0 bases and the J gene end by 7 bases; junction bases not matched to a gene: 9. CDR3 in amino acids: CASSLDRLAGGQLEQYV. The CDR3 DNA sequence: TGTGCCAGCAGCTTAGACAGACTAGCGGGGGGCCAGCTAGAGCAGTACGTC.

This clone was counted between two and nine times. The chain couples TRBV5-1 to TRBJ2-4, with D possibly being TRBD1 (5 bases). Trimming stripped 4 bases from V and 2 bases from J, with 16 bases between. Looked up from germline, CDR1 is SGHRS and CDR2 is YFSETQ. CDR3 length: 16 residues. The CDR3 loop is CASSADNSFSKNIQYF. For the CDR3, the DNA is TGCGCCAGCAGCGCGGACAACTCATTTTCCAAAAACATTCAGTACTTC.

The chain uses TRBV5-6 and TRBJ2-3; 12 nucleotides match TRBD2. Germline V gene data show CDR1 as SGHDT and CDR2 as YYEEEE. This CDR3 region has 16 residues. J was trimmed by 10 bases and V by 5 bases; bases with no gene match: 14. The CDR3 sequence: CASRPGLAGPPDAQYF. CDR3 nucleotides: TGTGCCAGCAGACCCGGACTAGCGGGGCCACCGGATGCGCAGTATTTT.

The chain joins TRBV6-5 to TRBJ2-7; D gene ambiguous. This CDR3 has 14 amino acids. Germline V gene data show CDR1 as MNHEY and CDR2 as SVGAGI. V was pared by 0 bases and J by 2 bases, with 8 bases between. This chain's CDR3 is CASSYSPVAYEQYV. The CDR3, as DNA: TGTGCCAGCAGTTACTCCCCGGTAGCCTACGAGCAGTACGTC.

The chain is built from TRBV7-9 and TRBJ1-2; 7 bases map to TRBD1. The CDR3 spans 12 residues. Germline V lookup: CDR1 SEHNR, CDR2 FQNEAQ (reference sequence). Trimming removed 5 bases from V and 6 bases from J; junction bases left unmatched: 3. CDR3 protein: CASSPQGDGYTF. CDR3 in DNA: TGTGCCAGCAGCCCCCAGGGGGATGGCTACACCTTC. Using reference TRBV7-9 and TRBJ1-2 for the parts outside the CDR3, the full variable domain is DTGVSQNPRHKITKRGQNVTFRCDPISEHNRLYWYRQTLGQGPEFLTYFQNEAQLEKSRLLSDRFSAERPKGSFSTLEIQRTEQGDSAMYLCASSPQGDGYTFGSGTRLTVV.

The CDR3 DNA follows: TGTGCCAGCAGTAAAGCACCTAACTATGGCTACACCTTC. Translation: CASSKAPNYGYTF. V is TRBV6-5 and J is TRBJ1-2; D unclear. Germline CDR1 and CDR2: MNHEY and SVGAGI. The V gene lost 5 bases and the J gene lost 0 bases, with 7 bases spanning the gap. CDR3 length equals 13 residues.

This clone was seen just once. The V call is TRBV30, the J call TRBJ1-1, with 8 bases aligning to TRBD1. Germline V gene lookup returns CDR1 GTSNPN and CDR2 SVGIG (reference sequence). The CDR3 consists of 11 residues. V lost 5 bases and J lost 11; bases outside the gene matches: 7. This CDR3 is CAWETGGRAFF. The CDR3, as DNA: TGTGCCTGGGAAACAGGGGGAAGGGCTTTCTTT.

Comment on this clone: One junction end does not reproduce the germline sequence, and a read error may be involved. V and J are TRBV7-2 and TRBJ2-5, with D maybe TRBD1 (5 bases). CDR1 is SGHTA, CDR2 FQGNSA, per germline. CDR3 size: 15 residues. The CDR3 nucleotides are TGTGCTAGCAGCTTAGCAGGCAGGGTATCTGAGACCCAGTACTTC. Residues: CASSLAGRVSETQYF.

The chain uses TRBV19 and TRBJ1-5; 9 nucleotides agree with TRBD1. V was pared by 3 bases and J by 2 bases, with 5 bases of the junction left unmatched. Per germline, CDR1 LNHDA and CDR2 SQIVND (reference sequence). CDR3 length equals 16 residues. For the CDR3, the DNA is TGTGCCAGTAGTATCTCCCGGGACAGGGGCAATCAGCCCCAGCATTTT. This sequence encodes CASSISRDRGNQPQHF.

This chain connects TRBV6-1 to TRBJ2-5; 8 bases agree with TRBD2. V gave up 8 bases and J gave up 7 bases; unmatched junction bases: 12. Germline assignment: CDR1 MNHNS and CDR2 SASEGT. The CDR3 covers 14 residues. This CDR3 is CASSIAGWGGTQYF. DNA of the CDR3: TGTGCCAGCTCAATAGCGGGGTGGGGTGGGACCCAGTACTTC.

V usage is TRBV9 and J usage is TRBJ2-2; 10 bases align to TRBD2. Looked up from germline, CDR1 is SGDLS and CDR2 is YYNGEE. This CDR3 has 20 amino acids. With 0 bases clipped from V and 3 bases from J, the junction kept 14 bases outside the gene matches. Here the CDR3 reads CASSVGAGTSEKWDTGELFF. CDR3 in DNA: TGTGCCAGCAGCGTAGGGGCCGGGACTAGCGAAAAGTGGGACACCGGGGAGCTGTTTTTT.